This TCR beta chain stems from a study of shared T cell receptors in the human thymus. TCRdb's copy holds only in-frame clones and misses some; the assay was immunoSEQ multiplex PCR. The sample carries 600,000 or so clones, about 87% recorded once. J was trimmed by 1 base and V by 5 bases; bases with no gene match: 5. Germline values: CDR1 SGHAT, CDR2 FQNNGV. The CDR3 has 16 amino acids. These data were likewise used in another study, on human thymus T cells. As that report states: Resections were taken during corrective heart surgery, and the thymus tissue came from these. Thymic and blood repertoires seemed to show skewed V and J gene use.

The receptor comes from a boy under two years old with a congenital heart defect. The V gene is TRBV11-2, the J gene TRBJ2-2; 9 bases match TRBD1. Specimen: thymocytes. Here the CDR3 reads CASSQGTGKNTGELFF. The CDR3 region has the DNA TGTGCCAGCAGCCAAGGGACAGGGAAGAACACCGGGGAGCTGTTTTTT.